This TCR beta chain was obtained from a study of graft-versus-host responses after intestinal transplantation. Study in general: Isolated intestinal, liver-intestinal, or multivisceral transplants were what recipients had. Following induction with anti-thymocyte globulin, all recipients were given tacrolimus and steroids for about 3 years. Whole-study results and caveats: Early post-transplant declines in HvG were associated with peak levels of circulating GvH clones. Recipient marrow contained GvH clones, some of which appeared first in ileum or blood.

This clone has a handful of counts. Its specificity is not known. Libraries were prepared by immunoSEQ multiplex PCR; TCRdb keeps only in-frame clonotypes and omits some of them. In the table there are several thousand clones, 72% of which are singletons. V was clipped by 6 bases and J by 0 bases, with 8 bases between them. CDR1 and CDR2 from the germline V gene are MNHNS and SASEGT. The CDR3 is 13 residues long. The V and J genes are TRBV6-1 and TRBJ2-5, with no clear D. The sequences come from PBMCs, collected around 560 days after intestinal transplant. The sequence came from a human patient who received an intestinal transplant, so some T cells may come from the graft donor. The CDR3 is CASRWGNQETQYF. CDR3 DNA sequence: TGTGCCAGCAGATGGGGAAACCAAGAGACCCAGTACTTC.